A selection of T cell receptor beta chains follows, all from one sample in a study of control samples from healthy donors and cancer patients. Produced via immunoSEQ multiplex PCR; TCRdb's table is partial and in-frame only. Counted here are some 130,000 clones, around 92% occurring once; the ten biggest clones make up approximately 2%. The sequenced sample was blood. The source of these receptors is a woman between 45 and 65 years old in good health. The CDR3 runs from the conserved cysteine through the conserved F or W. The D gene is left open where the match is weak. Some rows mark clone size as missing; the rest say once, few, many or name a class of expanded clone.

CDR3aa	CDR3nt	v_gene	d_gene	j_gene	abundance
CASSLGRDYEQYF	TGTGCCAGCAGCCTAGGAAGGGATTACGAGCAGTACTTC	TRBV6-6	-	TRBJ2-7	-
CASRGGPGELFF	TGTGCCAGCAGGGGTGGCCCCGGGGAGCTGTTTTTT	TRBV27	-	TRBJ2-2	-
CASRNDLAGETQYF	TGTGCCAGCAGGAATGACCTTGCGGGAGAGACCCAGTACTTC	TRBV2	-	TRBJ2-5	-
CASSEYRTGGTGELFF	TGCGCCAGCAGTGAATACAGGACAGGGGGGACCGGGGAGCTGTTTTTT	TRBV10-2	TRBD1	TRBJ2-2	-
CASSLRVGTSENIQYF	TGTGCCAGCAGCTTACGAGTTGGGACTAGCGAAAACATTCAGTACTTC	TRBV7-8	TRBD2	TRBJ2-4	-
CASSTGFGGYTF	TGTGCCAGCAGCACAGGGTTTGGGGGCTACACCTTC	TRBV25-1	-	TRBJ1-2	-
CASSIPRATDRISGANVLTF	TGTGCCAGTAGTATTCCCCGGGCCACAGATCGTATATCTGGGGCCAACGTCCTGACTTTC	TRBV19	-	TRBJ2-6	-
CASSRNMRGQGQTLNTGELFF	TGTGCCAGCAGCCGAAATATGAGGGGACAGGGTCAAACCCTAAACACCGGGGAGCTGTTTTTT	TRBV4-2	TRBD1	TRBJ2-2	once
CAGGTVGDGGYTF	TGTGCCGGTGGGACAGTTGGGGACGGTGGCTACACCTTC	TRBV28	TRBD1	TRBJ1-2	-
CASSIGTGQGLGDTQYF	TGTGCCAGTAGTATAGGAACCGGACAGGGGCTTGGGGATACGCAGTATTTT	TRBV19	TRBD1	TRBJ2-3	-
CASSRDSYGYTF	TGTGCCAGCAGTCGGGACAGCTATGGCTACACCTTC	TRBV28	TRBD1	TRBJ1-2	-
CSVRRESAKNIQYF	TGCAGCGTTAGAAGGGAGTCGGCCAAAAACATTCAGTACTTC	TRBV29-1	-	TRBJ2-4	-
CATSRKPGISGETQYF	TGTGCCACCAGCAGAAAGCCTGGGATTTCAGGGGAGACCCAGTACTTC	TRBV15	-	TRBJ2-5	-
CASSPTGTGSDSEAFF	TGTGCCAGCAGCCCAACCGGGACAGGGTCAGATTCTGAAGCTTTCTTT	TRBV11-2	TRBD1	TRBJ1-1	-
CASSVKSGSYEQYF	TGTGCCAGCAGCGTAAAATCAGGTTCCTACGAGCAGTACTTC	TRBV9	-	TRBJ2-7	-
CASSPSGSGEQYF	TGTGCCAGCAGCCCCTCGGGGTCGGGCGAGCAGTACTTC	TRBV11-2	-	TRBJ2-7	-
CASSFDRAAGYTF	TGTGCCAGCAGCTTCGACAGGGCGGCTGGCTACACCTTC	TRBV5-5	TRBD1	TRBJ1-2	once
CASSISPGSGEQYF	TGTGCCAGTAGTATTTCGCCAGGGAGCGGCGAGCAGTACTTC	TRBV19	-	TRBJ2-7	-
CASSFLQNDIQYF	TGCGCCAGCAGCTTTCTACAGAACGACATTCAGTACTTC	TRBV5-4	-	TRBJ2-4	-
CASSLVAGGPGELFF	TGCGCCAGCAGCTTGGTGGCGGGAGGGCCCGGGGAGCTGTTTTTT	TRBV5-1	TRBD2	TRBJ2-2	-
CATSSGPDQPQHF	TGTGCCACCAGCAGTGGCCCGGATCAGCCCCAGCATTTT	TRBV15	-	TRBJ1-5	-